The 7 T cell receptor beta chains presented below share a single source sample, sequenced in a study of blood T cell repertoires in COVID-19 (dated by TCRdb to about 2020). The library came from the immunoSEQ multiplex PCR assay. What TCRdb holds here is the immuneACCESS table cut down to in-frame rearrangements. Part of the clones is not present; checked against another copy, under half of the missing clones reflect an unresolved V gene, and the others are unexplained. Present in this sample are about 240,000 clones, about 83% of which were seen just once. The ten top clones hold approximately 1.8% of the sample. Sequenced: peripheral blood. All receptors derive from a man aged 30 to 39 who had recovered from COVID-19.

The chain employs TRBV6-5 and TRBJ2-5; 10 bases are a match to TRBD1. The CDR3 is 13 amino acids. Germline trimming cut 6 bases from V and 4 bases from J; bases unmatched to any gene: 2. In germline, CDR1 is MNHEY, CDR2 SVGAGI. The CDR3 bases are TGTGCCAGCAGACGGACAGGGGGAGAGACCCAGTACTTC. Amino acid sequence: CASRRTGGETQYF.

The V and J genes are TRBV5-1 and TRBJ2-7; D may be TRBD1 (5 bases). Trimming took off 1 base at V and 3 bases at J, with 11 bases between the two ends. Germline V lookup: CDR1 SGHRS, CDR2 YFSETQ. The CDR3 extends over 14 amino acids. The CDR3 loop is CASSLQGKFYEQYV. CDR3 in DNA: TGCGCCAGCAGCTTGCAGGGTAAATTCTACGAGCAGTACGTC.

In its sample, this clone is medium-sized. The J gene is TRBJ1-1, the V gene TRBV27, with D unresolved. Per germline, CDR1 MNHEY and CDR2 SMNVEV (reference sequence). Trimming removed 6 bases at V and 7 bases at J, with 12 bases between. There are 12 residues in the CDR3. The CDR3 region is CASSPSGYEAFF. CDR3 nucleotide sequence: TGTGCCAGCAGCCCGAGCGGCTATGAAGCTTTCTTT.

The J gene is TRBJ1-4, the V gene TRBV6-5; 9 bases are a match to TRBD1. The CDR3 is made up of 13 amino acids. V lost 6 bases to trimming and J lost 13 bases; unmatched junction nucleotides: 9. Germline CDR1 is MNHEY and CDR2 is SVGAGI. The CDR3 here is CASSPGTGLVLFF. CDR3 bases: TGTGCCAGCAGCCCCGGGACAGGGCTCGTACTGTTTTTT.

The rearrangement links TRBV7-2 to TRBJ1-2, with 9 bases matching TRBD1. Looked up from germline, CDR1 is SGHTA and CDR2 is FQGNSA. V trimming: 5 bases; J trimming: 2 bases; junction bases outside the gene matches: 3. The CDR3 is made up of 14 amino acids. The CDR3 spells CASSGGQGNYGYTF. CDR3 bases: TGTGCCAGCAGCGGCGGACAGGGGAACTATGGCTACACCTTC. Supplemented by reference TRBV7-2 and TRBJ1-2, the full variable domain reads GAGVSQSPSNKVTEKGKDVELRCDPISGHTALYWYRQSLGQGLEFLIYFQGNSAPDKSGLPSDRFSAERTGGSVSTLTIQRTQQEDSAVYLCASSGGQGNYGYTFGSGTRLTVV.

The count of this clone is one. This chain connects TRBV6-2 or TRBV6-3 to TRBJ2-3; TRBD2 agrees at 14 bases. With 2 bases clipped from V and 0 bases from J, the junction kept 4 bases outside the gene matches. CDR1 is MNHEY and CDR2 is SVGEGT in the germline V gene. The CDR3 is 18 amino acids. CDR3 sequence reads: CASSYGGTSGRSTDTQYF. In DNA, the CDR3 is TGTGCCAGCAGTTACGGTGGGACTAGCGGGAGAAGCACAGATACGCAGTATTTT.

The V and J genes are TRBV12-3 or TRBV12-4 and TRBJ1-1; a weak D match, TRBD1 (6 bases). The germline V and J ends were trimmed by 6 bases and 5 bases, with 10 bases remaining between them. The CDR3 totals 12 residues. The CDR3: CASRRGITEAFF. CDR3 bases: TGTGCCAGCAGGAGGGGGATAACTGAAGCTTTCTTT.